Given below is one T cell receptor beta chain in context. The data originate from a study of identical twins. Germline V gene lookup returns CDR1 MNHNS and CDR2 SASEGT. V lost 6 bases and J lost 2, with 14 bases in between. There are 14 residues in the CDR3. TCRdb processed the 5' RACE reads anew with MiXCR; each CDR3 protein has one entry. The sample lists over 600,000 distinct CDR3 sequences, approximately 22% occurring once. The sample also formed part of further work on T cells expressing NK-cell markers.

Input material: PBMCs. The gene calls are TRBV6-1 and TRBJ2-7, with D tentatively TRBD1 or TRBD2 (5 bases each). The receptor was derived from a woman between 18 and 29 years old in good health. The CDR3 here is CASRWGTETYEQYF. The DNA of the CDR3 is TGTGCCAGCAGGTGGGGGACGGAAACCTACGAGCAGTACTTC.